This TCR beta chain was observed in a study of T cells in Graves' hyperthyroidism and ophthalmopathy. Study-level background: Before treatment of any kind, peripheral blood was taken at initial diagnosis. Study outcomes and limitations: Most expanded thyroid clonotypes above 0.001 also appeared in blood.

Disease duration under 2 months; hyperthyroidism patients were aged 18 to 65. It was 8.5 to 10 ml of fresh peripheral blood that supplied the PBMCs. Many counts were recorded for this clonotype. The antigen is not known. Germline lookup yields CDR1 SNHLY and CDR2 FYNNEI. The CDR3 extends over 11 amino acids. V shed 7 bases and J shed 4 bases, with 5 bases lying between them. Amplified TCR beta CDR3 regions came from RNA transcripts. The HTBI set primed first-round TCR CDR3 RT-PCR. TCRdb ran MiXCR on the multiplex PCR reads and lists one entry per CDR3 protein. The table shows some 250,000 distinct CDR3 sequences, with roughly 15% occurring only once.

Sequencing used blood. The TCR sequence derives from a woman aged 45 to 65 with Graves' hyperthyroidism that later progressed to Graves' ophthalmopathy. This chain links TRBV2 with TRBJ2-1; no clear D gene. The CDR3 loop is CASKDYNEQFF. Written as DNA, the CDR3 is TGTGCCAGCAAAGATTACAATGAGCAGTTCTTC. Drawing the rest from reference TRBV2 and TRBJ2-1, the complete variable domain is EPEVTQTPSHQVTQMGQEVILRCVPISNHLYFYWYRQILGQKVEFLVSFYNNEISEKSEIFDDQFSVERPDGSNFTLKIRSTKLEDSAMYFCASKDYNEQFFGPGTRLTVL.